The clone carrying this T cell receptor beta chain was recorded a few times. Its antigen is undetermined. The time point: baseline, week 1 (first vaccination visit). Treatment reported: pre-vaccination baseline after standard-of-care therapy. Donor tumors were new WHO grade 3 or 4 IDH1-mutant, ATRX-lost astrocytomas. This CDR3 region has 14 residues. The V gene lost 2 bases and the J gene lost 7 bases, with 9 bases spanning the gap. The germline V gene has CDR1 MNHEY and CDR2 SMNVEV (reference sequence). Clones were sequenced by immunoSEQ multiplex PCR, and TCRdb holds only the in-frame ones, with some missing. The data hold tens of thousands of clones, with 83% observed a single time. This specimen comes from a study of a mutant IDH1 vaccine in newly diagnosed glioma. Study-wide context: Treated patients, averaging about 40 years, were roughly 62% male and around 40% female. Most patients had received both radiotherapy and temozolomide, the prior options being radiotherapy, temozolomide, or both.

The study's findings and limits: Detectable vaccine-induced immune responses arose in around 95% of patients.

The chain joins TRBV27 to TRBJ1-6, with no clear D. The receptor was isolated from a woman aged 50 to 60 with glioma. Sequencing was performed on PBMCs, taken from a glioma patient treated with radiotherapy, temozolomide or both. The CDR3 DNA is TGTGCCAGCAGTTTACCCACGGGGAATTCACCCCTCCACTTT. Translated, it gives CASSLPTGNSPLHF.